Listed here is a single T cell receptor beta chain. Its specificity is not known. The data were taken from a study of blood T cells in healthy people across ages. Across the study: The template switching approach captured approximately one barcoded beta molecule for every two T cells. The study's findings and limits: The unknown donor CMV status may have confounded expanded clonotype changes. A strong correlation between TCR beta diversity and naive T cell percentage was seen.

It was with a sample-barcoded 5' primer and a J-beta primer mix that a second PCR of roughly 6 to 12 cycles was run. All cDNA molecules were each tagged by a template-switch adaptor with 12 random nucleotides. One entry per CDR3 protein results from TCRdb running MiXCR on the 5' RACE reads. The sample carries about a million distinct CDR3 sequences, more than 30% recorded once. CDR1 is SGHKS and CDR2 is YYEKEE in the germline V gene (reference sequence). The ends were cut back, 5 bases at V and 8 bases at J, with 16 bases in the middle. This CDR3 has 14 amino acids. The clonotype was recovered from a young man in good health. The chain employs TRBV5-5 and TRBJ1-4; no clear D. Sample: blood. CDR3 amino acids: CASRPGPGREKLFF. DNA for the CDR3: TGTGCCAGCAGGCCCGGGCCCGGTAGAGAAAAACTGTTTTTT.